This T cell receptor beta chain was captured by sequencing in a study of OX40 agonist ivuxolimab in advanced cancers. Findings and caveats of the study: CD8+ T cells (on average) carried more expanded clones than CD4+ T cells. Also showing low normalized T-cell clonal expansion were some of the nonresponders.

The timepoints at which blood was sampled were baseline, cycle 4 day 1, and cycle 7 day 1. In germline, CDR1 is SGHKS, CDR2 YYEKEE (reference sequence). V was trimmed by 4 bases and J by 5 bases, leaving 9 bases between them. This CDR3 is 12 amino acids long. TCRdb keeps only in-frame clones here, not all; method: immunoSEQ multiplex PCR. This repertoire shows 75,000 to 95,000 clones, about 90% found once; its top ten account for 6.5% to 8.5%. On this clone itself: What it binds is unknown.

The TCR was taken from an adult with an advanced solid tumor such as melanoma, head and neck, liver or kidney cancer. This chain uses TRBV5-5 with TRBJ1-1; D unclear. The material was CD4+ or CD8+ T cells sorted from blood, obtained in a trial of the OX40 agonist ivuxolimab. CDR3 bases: TGTGCCAGCAGCCTCGTCGAGACTGAAGCTTTCTTT. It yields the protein CASSLVETEAFF.